A selection of T cell receptor beta chains follows, all from one sample in a study of a mutant IDH1 vaccine in newly diagnosed glioma. No cognate antigen is known for these TCRs. Only in-frame clones appear in the TCRdb table, and some are missing; sequencing was by immunoSEQ multiplex PCR. The data contain around 41,000 clones, over 80% of them seen just once; the ten biggest clones take up roughly 2%. The source was PBMCs, collected from a glioma patient whose treatment included an IDH1 peptide vaccine. Source of these receptors: a man aged 35-49 years with glioma. Both conserved end residues are part of each CDR3. A D gene is named only where the DNA matches it firmly. Expanded clones are given a class, and other clones once, few, many or no size at all.

abundance	d_gene	j_gene	v_gene	CDR3aa	CDR3nt
-	TRBD1	TRBJ1-4	TRBV11-1	CASSHRDRVSELFF	TGTGCCAGCAGCCACCGGGACAGGGTCTCGGAACTGTTTTTT
once	TRBD2	TRBJ2-7	TRBV4-2	CASSGSGTSFAGEQYF	TGTGCCAGCAGCGGTTCCGGGACTAGCTTCGCCGGCGAGCAGTACTTC
-	-	TRBJ1-5	TRBV5-6	CASAEQGALNQPQHF	TGTGCCAGCGCAGAACAGGGAGCCCTAAATCAGCCCCAGCATTTT
-	TRBD1	TRBJ2-7	TRBV5-4	CASSTGQREQYF	TGTGCCAGCAGCACGGGACAGCGGGAGCAGTACTTC
-	-	TRBJ2-1	TRBV6-5	CASTEGGVEFF	TGTGCCAGCACCGAGGGGGGGGTGGAGTTCTTC
few	-	TRBJ1-4	TRBV7-9	CASSDSYKGSEKLFF	TGTGCCAGCAGCGATTCCTACAAGGGGAGCGAAAAACTGTTTTTT
-	-	TRBJ1-4	TRBV25-1	CASRWGGASLSNEKLFF	TGTGCCAGCAGGTGGGGAGGGGCCTCGCTTTCTAATGAAAAACTGTTTTTT
-	-	TRBJ2-7	TRBV7-2	CASSPSGLSSYEQYF	TGTGCCAGCAGCCCGAGCGGGTTAAGCTCCTACGAGCAGTACTTC
-	-	TRBJ2-5	TRBV5-4	CASSAQDVPALQETQYF	TGTGCCAGCAGCGCCCAGGATGTGCCAGCCTTACAAGAGACCCAGTACTTC
once	TRBD1	TRBJ2-5	TRBV6-5	CASSYDRGETQYF	TGTGCCAGCAGTTACGACAGGGGAGAGACCCAGTACTTC
-	-	TRBJ2-7	TRBV28	CASSWLPLDEQYF	TGTGCCAGCAGCTGGCTTCCACTGGACGAGCAGTACTTC
-	-	TRBJ1-4	TRBV4-2	CASRALGQGGEKLFF	TGTGCCAGCAGGGCCCTAGGGCAGGGTGGGGAAAAACTGTTTTTT
-	TRBD2	TRBJ2-2	TRBV2	CASLPGLAGGELFF	TGTGCCAGCCTACCGGGACTAGCGGGCGGGGAGCTGTTTTTT
-	TRBD1	TRBJ2-3	TRBV5-6	CASSFRRGPDTQYF	TGTGCCAGCAGCTTTCGCAGGGGGCCGGATACGCAGTATTTT
-	TRBD1	TRBJ1-4	TRBV7-2	CASNVQGAGEKLFF	TGTGCCAGCAACGTACAGGGGGCAGGAGAAAAACTGTTTTTT
-	TRBD2	TRBJ2-3	TRBV9	CASGTSGLDTQYF	TGTGCTTCCGGGACTAGCGGGTTAGATACGCAGTATTTT
once	TRBD1	TRBJ2-4	TRBV5-1	CASSLAGQGYIQYF	TGCGCCAGCAGCTTGGCTGGACAGGGTTACATTCAGTACTTC
-	TRBD1	TRBJ2-5	TRBV12-5	CASGFPGQGIRETQYF	TGTGCTAGTGGTTTCCCGGGACAGGGGATTCGGGAGACCCAGTACTTC
-	-	TRBJ1-5	TRBV7-9	CASSSTGYNQPQHF	TGTGCCAGCAGCTCCACGGGGTACAATCAGCCCCAGCATTTT
-	-	TRBJ1-2	TRBV6-5	CASRKGVDGYTF	TGTGCCAGCAGAAAGGGGGTTGATGGCTACACCTTC
-	-	TRBJ2-7	TRBV15	CATSRDWGTLSYEQYF	TGTGCCACCAGCAGAGATTGGGGAACTCTCTCCTACGAGCAGTACTTC
-	-	TRBJ2-7	TRBV7-2	CASSQDSPEQYF	TGTGCCAGCAGTCAGGACAGTCCCGAGCAGTACTTC
-	TRBD1	TRBJ1-1	TRBV6-5	CASSPTGTGNTEAFF	TGTGCCAGCAGTCCCACCGGGACAGGGAACACTGAAGCTTTCTTT
-	-	TRBJ2-5	TRBV5-1	CASSLDWNQETQYF	TGCGCCAGCAGCTTAGACTGGAACCAAGAGACCCAGTACTTC
-	-	TRBJ1-3	TRBV4-2	CASSQEDYRTRVYF	TGTGCCAGCAGCCAAGAGGATTATAGGACTAGGGTATATTTT
few	-	TRBJ2-3	TRBV28	CASGDTQYF	TGTGCCAGCGGAGATACGCAGTATTTT
-	-	TRBJ2-5	TRBV15	CATSRDPGTVTLTQYF	TGTGCCACCAGCAGAGATCCGGGCACGGTGACGCTGACCCAGTACTTC
-	TRBD1	TRBJ2-3	TRBV5-1	CASSLGGGATDTQYF	TGCGCCAGCAGCTTGGGAGGGGGCGCGACAGATACGCAGTATTTT
-	-	TRBJ2-1	TRBV5-1	CANQGNEQFF	TGCGCCAACCAGGGGAATGAGCAGTTCTTC